This T cell receptor beta chain was sequenced in a study of T cell responses to AZD1222 COVID-19 vaccine. Profiled with immunoSEQ multiplex PCR; TCRdb holds only in-frame clones, not every one. The repertoire consists of about 80,000 clones, with around 85% occurring once and the leading ten covering around 3.7%. Study-wide results and limits: Two AZD1222 doses significantly raised spike-specific TCR breadth and depth over controls.

Germline-derived CDR1 and CDR2 are GTSNPN and SVGIG (reference sequence). The CDR3 totals 13 residues. V lost 6 bases, J lost 4 bases, and 9 bases stayed unmatched. Of note for this clone: Its antigen is currently unknown.

Doses given second, at about 4 or about 12 weeks, were pooled. This TCR came from an adult who received the AZD1222 COVID-19 vaccine. The rearrangement links TRBV30 to TRBJ2-7; the match to TRBD2 covers 7 bases. The material was peripheral blood, obtained 28 days after the second AZD1222 dose. CDR3 in amino acids: CACKTGGSYEQYF. Written as DNA, the CDR3 is TGTGCCTGCAAGACTGGCGGGAGTTACGAGCAGTACTTC.